Shown below are 32 T cell receptor beta chains from a single sample sequenced in a study of T cells in Graves' hyperthyroidism and ophthalmopathy. TCR beta CDR3 regions were amplified from RNA transcripts. Using the HTBI primer set, a first-round RT-PCR was run on the TCR CDR3. In TCRdb, the multiplex PCR reads were re-called with MiXCR into one record per CDR3 protein. The data show 490,000 or so distinct CDR3 sequences, with around 50% seen just once and around two fifths held by the top ten. Sequencing was done on a sample of peripheral blood or thyroid tissue (not recorded which). Receptor source: an adult woman with Graves' disease, either hyperthyroidism or ophthalmopathy (not recorded which).

At least ten counts were recorded for this clonotype. The rearrangement links TRBV10-3 to TRBJ1-1; TRBD1 matches at 7 bases. With V trimmed by 6 bases and J by 1 base, 5 bases remained unmatched. Germline CDR1 is ENHRY and CDR2 is SYGVKD. The CDR3 contains 14 residues. CDR3 coding DNA: TGTGCCATCAGGTACGGGACAGAGAACACTGAAGCTTTCTTT. It is translated as CAIRYGTENTEAFF.

A few counts support this clonotype. J is TRBJ1-3 and V is TRBV28; TRBD1 is a possible D gene (6 bases). Trimming took 7 bases from V and 2 from J, leaving 12 bases between them. CDR3 size: 14 residues. Germline V gene lookup returns CDR1 MDHEN and CDR2 SYDVKM. The CDR3: CASNRGQTGNTIYF. CDR3 bases: TGTGCCAGCAACCGGGGACAAACTGGAAACACCATATATTTT.

This clonotype was seen repeatedly, ten times or more. The V and J genes are TRBV19 and TRBJ2-7; TRBD2 is a possible D gene (5 bases). Trimming removed 4 bases at V and 1 base at J, with 11 bases between. The CDR3 is made up of 14 amino acids. Germline CDR1 and CDR2: LNHDA and SQIVND (reference sequence). CDR3 residues: CASSKESGSYEQYF. The DNA of the CDR3 is TGTGCCAGTAGTAAGGAGAGCGGTTCCTACGAGCAGTACTTC.

In this sample, this clonotype turned up many times. This chain joins TRBV29-1 and TRBJ2-2; tentatively, D is TRBD2 (6 bases). Trimming left V 4 bases short and J 3 bases short, with 12 bases between. The CDR3 loop spans 14 amino acids. Looked up from germline, CDR1 is SQVTM and CDR2 is ANQGSEA. The CDR3 protein is CSVAWAGYTGELFF. CDR3 coding DNA: TGCAGCGTTGCGTGGGCGGGATACACCGGGGAGCTGTTTTTT.

This chain links TRBV6-1 with TRBJ1-2; 7 positions agree with TRBD1. The CDR3 loop spans 13 amino acids. J gave up 7 bases and V 9 bases, and 11 bases lay outside the gene matches. Germline V gene sequence: CDR1 MNHNS, CDR2 SASEGT. In DNA, the CDR3 is TGTGCCAGTTGCCGGACAGGCGGGGCTGGCTACACCTTC. The encoded protein is CASCRTGGAGYTF.

About this clonotype itself: Since no conserved phenylalanine or tryptophan closes the CDR3, a read error is the likely cause. The DNA is omitted, as the CDR3 cannot be located on it reliably, and the CDR3 follows TCRdb's listing. The gene calls are TRBV2 and TRBJ2-5; the listed D gene, TRBD1, was not tested against the DNA. The CDR3 length equals 9 residues, ends included. Germline V gene sequence: CDR1 SNHLY, CDR2 FYNNEI. The CDR3 region is CASSVGLGQ.

Only a few counts were recorded for this clonotype. V is TRBV28 and J is TRBJ1-2; D is unclear. The V end was cut by 5 bases, the J end by 0 bases, with 7 bases between. Germline lookup yields CDR1 MDHEN and CDR2 SYDVKM. The CDR3 consists of 13 residues. CDR3 amino acids: CASSPSTNYGYTF. CDR3 in DNA: TGTGCCAGCAGTCCATCCACTAACTATGGCTACACCTTC.

In this sample, this clonotype turned up once. V gene TRBV7-6 combines with J gene TRBJ2-5, with 9 bases identical to TRBD1. Germline V gene lookup returns CDR1 SGHVS and CDR2 FNYEAQ. Trimming at V came to 0 bases and at J to 5 bases, leaving 10 bases not matched to a gene. The CDR3 sequence is 17 residues long. CDR3: CASSLARGDRVWETQYF. Written as DNA, the CDR3 is TGTGCCAGCAGCTTAGCTCGGGGGGACAGGGTTTGGGAGACCCAGTACTTC. Variable domain in full (rest from reference TRBV7-6 and TRBJ2-5): GAGVSQSPRYKVTKRGQDVALRCDPISGHVSLYWYRQALGQGPEFLTYFNYEAQQDKSGLPNDRFSAERPEGSISTLTIQRTEQRDSAMYRCASSLARGDRVWETQYFGPGTRLLVL.

The V and J genes are TRBV5-1 and TRBJ1-4; TRBD1 matches at 7 bases. Germline CDR1 reads SGHRS; CDR2 reads YFSETQ. V trimming: 2 bases; J trimming: 8 bases; junction bases outside the gene matches: 3. This CDR3 spans 13 amino acids. The CDR3 here is CASSLTGAEKLFF. CDR3 coding DNA: TGCGCCAGCAGCTTAACAGGGGCCGAAAAACTGTTTTTT.

As concerns this clonotype: One base away lies a much larger clone, so this may be a sequencing read error. The V call is TRBV2, the J call TRBJ1-1; D ambiguous. Trimming took 6 bases from V and 3 from J, leaving 5 bases between them. Germline V lookup: CDR1 SNHLY, CDR2 FYNNEI. The length of the CDR3 is 11 residues. This chain's CDR3 is CASRADTEAFF. The CDR3 nucleotides are TGTGCCAGCAGAGCGGACACTGAAGCTTTCTTT.

This clonotype was recorded many times. The chain uses TRBV4-1 and TRBJ1-2; 8 nucleotides align to TRBD1. Germline lookup yields CDR1 MGHRA and CDR2 YSYEKL. After removal of 1 base from V and 4 bases from J, the junction contained 14 bases not matched to a gene. CDR3 length: 18 amino acids. The CDR3 DNA reads TGCGCCAGCAGCCAAGCCTCCTTTCAGGGGGCGTCTTTCTATGGCTACACCTTC. Its protein product is CASSQASFQGASFYGYTF.

This clonotype occurred a few times. The V gene is TRBV2, the J gene TRBJ1-1, with D unresolved. There are 12 residues in the CDR3. Per the germline V gene, CDR1 is SNHLY and CDR2 is FYNNEI. The V and J ends lost 4 bases and 6 bases respectively, with 9 bases between them. CDR3 amino acids: CASSGRTAEAFF. In nucleotides, the CDR3 is TGTGCCAGCAGTGGTAGGACCGCTGAAGCTTTCTTT.

The sample holds many counts of this clonotype. V is TRBV25-1 and J is TRBJ2-7; D remains unclear. This CDR3 spans 12 amino acids. Germline values: CDR1 MGHDK, CDR2 SYGVNS. The V end lost 5 bases, the J end lost 10 bases, and 15 bases lay between the germline ends. This CDR3 reads CASSKWEKIQYF. Written as DNA, the CDR3 is TGTGCCAGCAGTAAGTGGGAAAAAATCCAGTACTTC.

Note on this clonotype: This could be a read error, since a much larger clone is one nucleotide away. The chain combines TRBV6-2 or TRBV6-3 with TRBJ2-5; 14 bases match TRBD2. After removal of 5 bases from V and 5 bases from J, the junction contained 13 bases not matched to a gene. From germline, CDR1 is MNHEY and CDR2 SVGEGT. This CDR3 has 18 residues. In DNA, the CDR3 is TGTGCCAGCAGTCCGGGACTAGCGGGAGTAGGTATTGAGGAGACCCAGTACTTC. Protein product: CASSPGLAGVGIEETQYF.

J is TRBJ2-5 and V is TRBV7-9, with a weak D call TRBD2 (5 bases). With 5 bases removed from V and 4 bases from J, the gap between germline ends came to 14 bases. CDR1 is SEHNR, CDR2 FQNEAQ, per germline (reference sequence). The CDR3 length is 14 residues. The chain's CDR3 is CASSVGERVETQYF. CDR3 coding DNA: TGTGCCAGCAGCGTTGGCGAGAGGGTAGAGACCCAGTACTTC.

The chain carries TRBV29-1 and TRBJ2-5, with D perhaps matching TRBD2 (6 bases). V lost 4 bases, J lost 4 bases, and 10 bases lay in between. The CDR3 runs 12 residues. The germline gives CDR1 SQVTM, CDR2 ANQGSEA. CDR3 nucleotides: TGCAGCGTTGCAGCCGGGAGAGAGACCCAGTACTTC. Its translation is CSVAAGRETQYF.

The genes are TRBV7-9 and TRBJ2-7; 8 bases fit TRBD1. V shed 4 bases and J 4 bases; nucleotides not matched to a gene: 12. Germline lookup yields CDR1 SEHNR and CDR2 FQNEAQ (reference sequence). The CDR3 runs to 16 residues. This CDR3 is CASSYRMDRARYEQYF. As DNA, the CDR3 is TGTGCCAGCAGCTACAGGATGGACAGGGCTCGGTACGAGCAGTACTTC.

For this clonotype: At one boundary the junction diverges from the germline segment, which might be a read error. The chain links TRBV2 to TRBJ1-2; D possibly corresponds to TRBD1 (6 bases). This CDR3 comprises 13 residues. Per germline, CDR1 SNHLY and CDR2 FYNNEI. The CDR3: CASGRDTAYGYTF. CDR3 nucleotides: TGCGCCAGCGGGAGGGACACCGCCTATGGCTACACCTTC.

The chain is built from TRBV19 and TRBJ2-7; D may be TRBD1 (6 bases). V gave up 5 bases and J gave up 7 bases, with 18 bases separating them. CDR1 and CDR2 from the germline V gene are LNHDA and SQIVND (reference sequence). This CDR3 contains 14 residues. The DNA of the CDR3 is TGTGCCAGTAGTTACGGACTCAACCAGGGGGAGCAGTACTTC. This gives the protein CASSYGLNQGEQYF.

The chain carries TRBV2 and TRBJ1-1; 7 nucleotides align to TRBD1. CDR3 length: 15 residues. Germline CDR1 reads SNHLY; CDR2 reads FYNNEI. With 0 bases clipped from V and 8 bases from J, the junction kept 9 bases outside the gene matches. CDR3 sequence: CASSEAVTGSIEAFF. In nucleotides, the CDR3 is TGTGCCAGCAGTGAAGCGGTGACAGGGTCTATCGAAGCTTTCTTT. Variable domain in full (rest from reference TRBV2 and TRBJ1-1): EPEVTQTPSHQVTQMGQEVILRCVPISNHLYFYWYRQILGQKVEFLVSFYNNEISEKSEIFDDQFSVERPDGSNFTLKIRSTKLEDSAMYFCASSEAVTGSIEAFFGQGTRLTVV.

In regard to this clonotype: The limits of the CDR3 on the DNA are not certain, so only TCRdb's listed CDR3 is given. The V call is TRBV24-1, the J call TRBJ1-2; the table's D gene call, TRBD1, was not cross checked with the DNA. Per germline, CDR1 KGHDR and CDR2 SFDVKD. The CDR3 length equals 14 residues, ends included. The CDR3 reads CATSDSLTGYGCTF.

This clonotype was observed a few times. The chain couples TRBV6-2 or TRBV6-3 to TRBJ2-7; maybe TRBD2 (6 bases). The length of the CDR3 is 16 residues. Germline V gene sequence: CDR1 MNHEY, CDR2 SVGEGT. The V and J ends lost 2 bases and 7 bases respectively, with 21 bases between them. The CDR3 region is CASSYRGNPTVGEQYF. DNA for the CDR3: TGTGCCAGCAGTTACCGCGGGAACCCCACGGTCGGGGAGCAGTACTTC.

In its sample, this clonotype was seen once. V usage is TRBV25-1 and J usage is TRBJ2-7; 10 bases line up with TRBD2. CDR1 is MGHDK and CDR2 is SYGVNS in the germline V gene. CDR3 size: 13 residues. CDR3 bases: TGTGCTAGTAGGGGACTAGCGTTCCACGAGCAGTACTTC. Translated: CASRGLAFHEQYF.

This rearrangement joins TRBV29-1 to TRBJ1-2, with TRBD1 identical over 8 bases. Trimming took 6 bases from V and 6 from J; bases not matched to a gene: 9. CDR1 is SQVTM, CDR2 ANQGSEA, per germline. The CDR3 runs 13 residues. The CDR3 spells CSVTKQGEDGYTF. DNA of the CDR3: TGCAGCGTCACCAAACAGGGGGAAGATGGCTACACCTTC.

This clonotype occurred a few times. The chain links TRBV25-1 to TRBJ1-2; no clear D. This CDR3 has 15 residues. The germline V gene has CDR1 MGHDK and CDR2 SYGVNS. The V end lost 6 bases, the J end lost 2 bases, and 16 bases lay between the germline ends. The chain's CDR3 is CASRPSAEGNYGYTF. CDR3 DNA: TGTGCCAGCAGGCCTTCGGCGGAAGGAAACTATGGCTACACCTTC.

There are many counts of this clonotype. V and J are TRBV14 and TRBJ2-7; D is perhaps TRBD2 (6 bases). V was cut by 4 bases and J by 3 bases, with 10 bases left in between. CDR3 length: 13 amino acids. Germline assignment: CDR1 SGHDN and CDR2 FVKESK. The CDR3 reads CASSLQTSYEQYF. In DNA, the CDR3 is TGTGCCAGCAGCCTCCAGACTAGCTACGAGCAGTACTTC.

As for this clonotype: The junction does not match germline at one end; this may be a read error. This CDR3 reads CASRGQGYSEQYF. CDR3 sequence (DNA): TGTGCCAGCAGGGGACAGGGTTATTCCGAGCAGTACTTC. This chain uses TRBV29-1 with TRBJ2-7; 9 nucleotides align to TRBD1. The CDR3 extends over 13 amino acids. The germline CDR1 and CDR2 sequences are SQVTM and ANQGSEA.

The gene calls are TRBV6-5 and TRBJ2-7, with D unclear. The V end was cut by 7 bases, the J end by 3 bases, with 13 bases between. The CDR3 is made up of 13 amino acids. Germline CDR1 is MNHEY and CDR2 is SVGAGI. The CDR3 spells CASNHANSYEQYF. In DNA form, the CDR3 reads TGTGCCAGCAACCACGCAAACAGCTACGAGCAGTACTTC.

The chain uses TRBV2 and TRBJ1-2, with 8 bases identical to TRBD1. This CDR3 contains 13 residues. The V gene end was trimmed by 4 bases and the J gene end by 13 bases; junction bases not matched to a gene: 11. CDR1 SNHLY and CDR2 FYNNEI come from the germline V gene. CDR3 DNA: TGTGCCAGCAGTGTTGGGACAGGCCAAGGACCCACCTTC. Protein: CASSVGTGQGPTF.

CDR3 in amino acids: CAISDSSGSSYEQYF. In DNA, the CDR3 is TGTGCCATCAGTGACTCGAGCGGGAGCTCCTACGAGCAGTACTTC. The chain uses TRBV10-3 and TRBJ2-7; 8 nucleotides agree with TRBD2. The J segment lost 0 bases and the V segment lost 3 bases, leaving 4 bases of the junction unmatched. The CDR3 runs to 15 residues. Germline V gene data show CDR1 as ENHRY and CDR2 as SYGVKD.

CDR3 loop: CSARVARDTSGDDGYTF. The DNA of the CDR3 is TGCAGTGCTAGAGTTGCACGGGACACTTCCGGGGACGATGGCTACACCTTC. The chain recombines TRBV20-1 with TRBJ1-2; D is perhaps TRBD1 (6 bases). V gave up 1 base and J gave up 6 bases, with 24 bases separating them. CDR3 length equals 17 residues. CDR1 and CDR2 from the germline V gene are DFQATT and SNEGSKA (reference sequence).

This sequence joins TRBV2 and TRBJ1-5; D unresolved. This CDR3 has 13 amino acids. Trimming stripped 6 bases from V and 4 bases from J, with 10 bases between. Germline V lookup: CDR1 SNHLY, CDR2 FYNNEI. CDR3 DNA sequence: TGTGCCAGCAGAGAGGACCTTAATCAGCCCCAGCATTTT. It yields the protein CASREDLNQPQHF. The complete variable domain, with remaining parts taken from reference TRBV2 and TRBJ1-5, reads EPEVTQTPSHQVTQMGQEVILRCVPISNHLYFYWYRQILGQKVEFLVSFYNNEISEKSEIFDDQFSVERPDGSNFTLKIRSTKLEDSAMYFCASREDLNQPQHFGDGTRLSIL.